One and the same sample provided the 26 T cell receptor beta chains below, sequenced in a study of CD8+CD57+ T cells in acquired aplastic anemia. Using genomic DNA as the template, TCR beta VDJ and CDR3 profiling was carried out. TCRdb re-analysed the reads in MiXCR, keeping a single row per CDR3 protein. The data show some 82,000 distinct CDR3 sequences, approximately 45% seen once. Sequencing was carried out using sorted CD4+, CD8+, or CD8+CD57+ T cells (not recorded which) from PBMCs. These receptors all stem from a human donor in good health, serving as a control.

This clonotype appeared a few times. This may come from a read error, since a much larger clone is one base off. The chain combines TRBV19 with TRBJ2-5; 9 bases are a match to TRBD2. The CDR3 runs to 16 residues. The germline V gene has CDR1 LNHDA and CDR2 SQIVND (reference sequence). CDR3 region: CAGSIAGERPPTPQYF. Written as DNA, the CDR3 is TGTGCCGGTAGTATAGCGGGAGAGAGGCCTCCAACCCCCCAGTACTTC.

This clonotype was counted at least ten times. The V call is TRBV3-1, the J call TRBJ2-3; D unclear. Trimming stripped 0 bases from V and 4 bases from J, with 5 bases between. Germline assignment: CDR1 LGHDT and CDR2 YNNKEL (reference sequence). The CDR3 has 13 amino acids. The CDR3 nucleotides are TGTGCCAGCAGCCAAGAACACCCAGATACGCAGTATTTT. Encoded protein: CASSQEHPDTQYF.

The V and J genes are TRBV10-2 and TRBJ2-7, with 7 nucleotides matching TRBD1. V shed 7 bases and J 6 bases; nucleotides not matched to a gene: 9. This CDR3 is built from 13 residues. The germline gives CDR1 WSHSY, CDR2 SAAADI. The CDR3 protein is CASTSTGNSEQYF. CDR3 coding DNA: TGCGCCAGCACCTCGACAGGGAATAGCGAGCAGTACTTC.

The chain links TRBV10-2 to TRBJ1-2; no definite D call. V gave up 0 bases and J gave up 2 bases, with 19 bases separating them. This CDR3 has 18 residues. Germline V CDR1 and CDR2: WSHSY, SAAADI. CDR3 bases: TGCGCCAGCAGTGAGTCTCCAGTGCTAGCCGGCATAAACTATGGCTACACCTTC. Translated, it gives CASSESPVLAGINYGYTF.

On this clonotype itself: A much larger clone lies a single base off, so this may be a read error. CDR3 in amino acids: CASGRQGTQEAFF. The CDR3 region has the DNA TGTGCCAGTGGGAGACAGGGGACCCAGGAAGCTTTCTTT. The chain employs TRBV19 and TRBJ1-1; TRBD1 matches at 8 bases. This CDR3 has 13 residues. Germline CDR1 LNHDA, CDR2 SQIVND (reference sequence). V shed 8 bases and J 8 bases; nucleotides not matched to a gene: 10.

This clonotype was counted between two and nine times. Possible read error: a much larger clone is one base away. V and J are TRBV20-1 and TRBJ2-7; 9 bases align to TRBD2. This CDR3 has 16 amino acids. The germline gives CDR1 DFQATT, CDR2 SNEGSKA (reference sequence). The V gene end was trimmed by 0 bases and the J gene end by 2 bases; junction bases not matched to a gene: 8. The CDR3 region has the DNA TGCAGTGCTAGAGATACTAGCGGGCCTACCCCCTACGAGCAGTACTTC. This codes for CSARDTSGPTPYEQYF.

CDR3 nucleotide sequence: TGTGCCAGCAGCGCCGGGCAGGGGGCGAACAATGAGCAGTATTTT. Amino acid sequence: CASSAGQGANNEQYF. The chain has TRBV25-1 and TRBJ2-3; 8 positions agree with TRBD1. CDR1 and CDR2 from the germline V gene are MGHDK and SYGVNS. This CDR3 region has 15 residues. J was trimmed by 11 bases and V by 6 bases; bases with no gene match: 16. The full variable domain, rest sourced from reference TRBV25-1 and TRBJ2-3, is EADIYQTPRYLVIGTGKKITLECSQTMGHDKMYWYQQDPGMELHLIHYSYGVNSTEKGDLSSESTVSRIRTEHFPLTLESARPSHTSQYLCASSAGQGANNEQYFGPGTRLTVL.

V and J are TRBV19 and TRBJ2-2, with no clear D. Germline values: CDR1 LNHDA, CDR2 SQIVND (reference sequence). V shed 5 bases and J shed 9 bases, with 10 bases lying between them. The CDR3 runs 12 residues. The CDR3 sequence is CASSSPSWELFF. The CDR3 DNA follows: TGTGCCAGTAGTTCCCCCAGTTGGGAGCTGTTTTTT.

CDR3: CASSDGPTEAFF. The CDR3 nucleotides read TGTGCCAGCAGTGATGGGCCAACTGAAGCTTTCTTT. This chain links TRBV25-1 with TRBJ1-1; D remains unclear. The V gene's germline CDR1 is MGHDK and CDR2 SYGVNS. CDR3 size: 12 residues. The V and J ends lost 3 bases and 5 bases respectively, with 7 bases between them. Filled out from reference TRBV25-1 and TRBJ1-1, the complete variable domain reads EADIYQTPRYLVIGTGKKITLECSQTMGHDKMYWYQQDPGMELHLIHYSYGVNSTEKGDLSSESTVSRIRTEHFPLTLESARPSHTSQYLCASSDGPTEAFFGQGTRLTVV.

A few counts support this clonotype. The chain carries TRBV3-1 and TRBJ1-1; D is perhaps TRBD1 (6 bases). This CDR3 comprises 14 residues. Germline V gene data show CDR1 as LGHDT and CDR2 as YNNKEL (reference sequence). Trimming shortened V by 7 bases and J by 5 bases, and 17 bases separated the two germline ends. CDR3 coding DNA: TGTGCCAGCACCACAGGGACATCCGAAACTGAAGCTTTCTTT. The encoded protein is CASTTGTSETEAFF.

This clonotype was counted at least ten times. CDR3 DNA sequence: TGCAGCGTTGAAGAACCACAGGGGAGTTCCTACAATGAGCAGTTCTTC. It yields the protein CSVEEPQGSSYNEQFF. The rearrangement joins TRBV29-1 to TRBJ2-1; 7 nucleotides agree with TRBD1. The ends lost 0 bases at V and 1 base at J; junction bases unmatched: 6. This CDR3 has 16 residues. The V gene's germline CDR1 is SQVTM and CDR2 ANQGSEA.

The chain has TRBV9 and TRBJ1-5, with 7 bases identical to TRBD1. V dropped 6 bases and J dropped 7; count of bases not matched to a gene: 7. The germline V gene encodes CDR1 SGDLS and CDR2 YYNGEE. The CDR3 contains 13 residues. The CDR3 here is CASMRQGWQPQHF. DNA of the CDR3: TGTGCCAGCATGAGACAGGGTTGGCAGCCCCAGCATTTT.

The rearrangement links TRBV11-2 to TRBJ2-7, with 9 nucleotides matching TRBD1. This CDR3 region has 12 residues. Per germline, CDR1 SGHAT and CDR2 FQNNGV. The J segment lost 6 bases and the V segment lost 9 bases, leaving 6 bases of the junction unmatched. DNA for the CDR3: TGTGCCAGTAGCCGGACAGGGGTCGAGCAGTACTTC. It is translated as CASSRTGVEQYF.

Many counts were recorded for this clonotype. The CDR3 nucleotides read TGTGCCAGCAGCACCTCCCGGGGGATCCAGCCCCAGCATTTT. It yields the protein CASSTSRGIQPQHF. V gene TRBV12-3 or TRBV12-4 combines with J gene TRBJ1-5, with a possible D match to TRBD1 (5 bases). With 6 bases removed from V and 7 bases from J, the gap between germline ends came to 16 bases. The CDR3 length is 14 residues.

The V call is TRBV27, the J call TRBJ2-7, with unresolved D. V was clipped by 2 bases and J by 4 bases, with 9 bases between them. This CDR3 has 13 residues. The germline CDR1 and CDR2 sequences are MNHEY and SMNVEV (reference sequence). As DNA, the CDR3 is TGTGCCAGCAGTTTAACCTCGGATTACGAGCAGTACTTC. This codes for CASSLTSDYEQYF.

This clonotype appeared a single time. The chain is built from TRBV5-6 and TRBJ2-1, with D possibly TRBD2 on 6 matching bases. The CDR3 loop spans 16 amino acids. In germline, CDR1 is SGHDT, CDR2 YYEEEE. Between the trimmed V and J ends, which lost 1 base and 3 bases, there was a span of 14 bases. The CDR3 sequence: CASSLTGTGDYNEQFF. The CDR3 DNA reads TGTGCCAGCAGCTTGACCGGGACTGGGGACTACAATGAGCAGTTCTTC.

This clonotype was observed a few times. The J gene is TRBJ1-5, the V gene TRBV25-1; the D is unclear. Germline V gene data show CDR1 as MGHDK and CDR2 as SYGVNS. Trimming stripped 5 bases from V and 6 bases from J, with 8 bases between. CDR3 length: 12 amino acids. The CDR3 DNA reads as TGTGCCAGCAGTTCGAGGGTTCAGCCCCAGCATTTT. This gives the protein CASSSRVQPQHF.

This clonotype was observed at least ten times. The chain links TRBV15 to TRBJ2-7; 11 nucleotides align to TRBD1. V lost 5 bases and J lost 3; bases outside the gene matches: 3. The CDR3 runs 14 residues. Germline V gene sequence: CDR1 LNHNV, CDR2 YYDKDF (reference sequence). The CDR3 spells CATSAGTGGYEQYF. CDR3 coding DNA: TGTGCCACCAGCGCCGGGACAGGGGGCTACGAGCAGTACTTC.

The V gene is TRBV29-1, the J gene TRBJ1-1; 9 bases align to TRBD1. CDR3 length: 16 residues. Germline CDR1 is SQVTM and CDR2 is ANQGSEA. V lost 1 base and J lost 10; bases outside the gene matches: 16. The CDR3 region is CSVEVVGQGLGSAAFF. CDR3 nucleotide sequence: TGCAGCGTTGAAGTGGTGGGACAGGGTCTCGGGAGCGCAGCTTTCTTT.

The V call is TRBV2, the J call TRBJ1-4; 8 bases agree with TRBD1. CDR3 length: 16 residues. V dropped 5 bases and J dropped 1; count of bases not matched to a gene: 6. Germline CDR1 SNHLY, CDR2 FYNNEI. The CDR3 nucleotides read TGTGCCAGCAGTCCCCCGGACAGGGAAACTAATGAAAAACTGTTTTTT. It yields the protein CASSPPDRETNEKLFF.

The chain joins TRBV5-1 to TRBJ1-2; a weak D match, TRBD1 (5 bases). V gave up 1 base and J gave up 6 bases, with 10 bases separating them. In germline, CDR1 is SGHRS, CDR2 YFSETQ. This CDR3 is 13 amino acids long. The CDR3 sequence is CASSLQGIDGYTF. DNA of the CDR3: TGCGCCAGCAGCTTGCAGGGTATCGATGGCTACACCTTC.

This clonotype has only one observation. The rearrangement uses TRBV7-3 and TRBJ1-5, with D tentatively TRBD1 (5 bases). Germline V gives CDR1 SGHTA, CDR2 FQGTGA. Trimming shortened V by 5 bases and J by 6 bases, and 11 bases separated the two germline ends. The CDR3 sequence is 13 residues long. The CDR3 bases are TGTGCCAGCAGCCTAGGGGCCGGTCAGCCCCAGCATTTT. Amino acids: CASSLGAGQPQHF.

There are a few counts of this clonotype. The genes are TRBV6-1 and TRBJ1-2; D might be TRBD1 (6 bases). The CDR3 contains 13 residues. V was clipped by 5 bases and J by 2 bases, with 9 bases between them. Germline-derived CDR1 and CDR2 are MNHNS and SASEGT. CDR3: CASSRDRNYGYTF. CDR3 in DNA: TGTGCCAGCAGTCGCGACAGGAACTATGGCTACACCTTC.

Only a few counts were recorded for this clonotype. The V gene is TRBV6-5, the J gene TRBJ1-1, with D possibly matching TRBD1 (6 bases). From germline, CDR1 is MNHEY and CDR2 SVGAGI. V dropped 4 bases and J dropped 4 bases, with 13 bases sitting between them. This CDR3 has 14 amino acids. This CDR3 is CASSSAGEATEAFF. The DNA for the CDR3 is TGTGCCAGCAGTTCCGCAGGGGAGGCCACTGAAGCTTTCTTT.

In this sample, this clonotype turned up once. A read error may explain this, as a much larger clone is one base away. The CDR3 carries no conserved terminal phenylalanine or tryptophan, so it likely arises from a read error. The gene calls are TRBV4-2 and TRBJ1-1; 7 bases match TRBD1. Germline lookup yields CDR1 LGHNA and CDR2 YNFKEQ. Losses at the gene ends were 4 bases for V and 4 bases for J; bases not matched to a gene: 6. The length of the CDR3 is 14 residues. CDR3 sequence reads: CASSPTGLGTEAFL. CDR3 coding DNA: TGTGCCAGCAGCCCGACAGGGTTGGGCACTGAAGCTTTCCTT.

The chain couples TRBV10-1 to TRBJ2-1; maybe TRBD2 (7 bases). V lost 11 bases and J 0 bases, leaving 23 bases between the germline ends. The CDR3 runs to 17 residues. CDR1 and CDR2 (germline): WNHNN, SYGVQD (reference sequence). CDR3 in amino acids: CAGGGGIRKSSYNEQFF. The CDR3 DNA is TGCGCCGGCGGGGGCGGAATTAGAAAGAGCTCCTACAATGAGCAGTTCTTC.